The present TCR beta chain was sequenced within a study of blood T cell repertoires in COVID-19. As originally analysed: It was from reference gene primer amplification that nucleated cell counts were estimated. Sequencing was performed with immunoSEQ multiplex PCR; in TCRdb, only in-frame clones are kept and a portion is missing. The V and J calls and the clone size are those of that table, but D and trimming were determined from the DNA. This table holds approximately 290,000 clones, around 81% found once. Germline V CDR1 and CDR2: MNHNY, SVGAGI (reference sequence). This CDR3 comprises 13 residues. V lost 10 bases, J lost 4 bases, and 11 bases lay in between.

The chain combines TRBV6-6 with TRBJ2-6, with a tentative D call TRBD1 (6 bases). This receptor was identified in a person between 65 and 80 years old with COVID-19, enrolled during active disease. The sequencing sample was made of peripheral blood. The CDR3 sequence is CAIQGPGANVLTF. The CDR3 DNA sequence: TGTGCCATCCAGGGGCCCGGGGCCAACGTCCTGACTTTC.